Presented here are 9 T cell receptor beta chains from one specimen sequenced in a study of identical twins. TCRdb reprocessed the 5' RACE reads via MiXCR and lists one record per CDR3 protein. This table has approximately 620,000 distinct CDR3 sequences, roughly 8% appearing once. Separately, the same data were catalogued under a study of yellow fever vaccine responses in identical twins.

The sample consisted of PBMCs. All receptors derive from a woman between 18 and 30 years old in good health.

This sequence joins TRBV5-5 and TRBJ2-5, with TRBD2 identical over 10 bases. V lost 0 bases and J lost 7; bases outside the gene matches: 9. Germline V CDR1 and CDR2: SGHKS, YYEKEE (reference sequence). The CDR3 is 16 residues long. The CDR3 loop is CASSLEGLAPIVTQYF. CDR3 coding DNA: TGTGCCAGCAGCTTGGAGGGACTAGCGCCGATTGTGACCCAGTACTTC.

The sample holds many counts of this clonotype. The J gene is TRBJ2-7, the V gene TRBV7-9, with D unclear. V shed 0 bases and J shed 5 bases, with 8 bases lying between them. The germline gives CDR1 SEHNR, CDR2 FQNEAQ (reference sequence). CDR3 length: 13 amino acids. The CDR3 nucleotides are TGTGCCAGCAGCTTAGCGAAGGTGGACGAGCAGTACTTC. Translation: CASSLAKVDEQYF.

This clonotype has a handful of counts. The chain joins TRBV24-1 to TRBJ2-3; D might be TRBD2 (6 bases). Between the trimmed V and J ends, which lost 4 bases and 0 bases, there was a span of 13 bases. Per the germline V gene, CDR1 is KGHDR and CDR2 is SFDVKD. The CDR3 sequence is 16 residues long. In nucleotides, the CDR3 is TGTGCCACCAGTGAGAGGGACTCCCCTAGCACAGATACGCAGTATTTT. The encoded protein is CATSERDSPSTDTQYF.

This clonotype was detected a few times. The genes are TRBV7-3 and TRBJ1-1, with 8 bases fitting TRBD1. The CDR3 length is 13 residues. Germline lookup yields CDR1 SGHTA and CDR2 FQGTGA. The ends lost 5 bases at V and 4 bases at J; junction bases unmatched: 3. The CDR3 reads CASSNGTGTEAFF. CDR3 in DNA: TGTGCCAGCAGCAACGGGACAGGCACTGAAGCTTTCTTT.

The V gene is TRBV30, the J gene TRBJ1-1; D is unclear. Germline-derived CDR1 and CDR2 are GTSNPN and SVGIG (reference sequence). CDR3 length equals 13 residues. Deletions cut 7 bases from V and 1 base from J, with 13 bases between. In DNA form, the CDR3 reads TGTGCCTCCATCAAAACCGGGAACACTGAAGCTTTCTTT. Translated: CASIKTGNTEAFF.

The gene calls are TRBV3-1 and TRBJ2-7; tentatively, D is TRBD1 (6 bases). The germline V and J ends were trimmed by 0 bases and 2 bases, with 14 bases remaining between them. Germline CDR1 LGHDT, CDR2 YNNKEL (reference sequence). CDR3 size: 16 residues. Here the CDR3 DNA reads TGTGCCAGCAGCCAAGAGGGACACACCTTTACCTACGAGCAGTACTTC. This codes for CASSQEGHTFTYEQYF.

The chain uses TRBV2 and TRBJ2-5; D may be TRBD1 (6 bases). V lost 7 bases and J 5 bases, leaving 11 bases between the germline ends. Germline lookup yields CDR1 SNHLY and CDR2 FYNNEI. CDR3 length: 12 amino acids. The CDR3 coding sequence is TGTGCCAGCAACCCGAGGGGGGAGACCCAGTACTTC. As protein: CASNPRGETQYF.

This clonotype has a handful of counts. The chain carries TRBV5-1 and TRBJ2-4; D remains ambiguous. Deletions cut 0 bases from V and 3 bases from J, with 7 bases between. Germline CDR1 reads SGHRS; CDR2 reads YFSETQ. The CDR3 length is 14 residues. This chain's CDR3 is CASSLAPDKNIQYF. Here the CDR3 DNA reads TGCGCCAGCAGCTTGGCGCCAGACAAAAACATTCAGTACTTC.

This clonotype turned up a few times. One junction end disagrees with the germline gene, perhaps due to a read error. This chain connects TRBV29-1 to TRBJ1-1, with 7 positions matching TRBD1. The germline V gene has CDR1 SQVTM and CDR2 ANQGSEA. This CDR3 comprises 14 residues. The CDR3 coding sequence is TGCAGCGCTGAAGGCCCGGGACAGCTCACTGAAGCTTTCTTT. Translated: CSAEGPGQLTEAFF.